This passage covers 24 T cell receptor beta chains from one sample sequenced in a study of Graves' ophthalmopathy and Graves' hyperthyroidism. RNA transcripts served as template for amplifying TCR beta CDR3 sequences. An initial RT-PCR round employing HTBI primers preceded a second-round multiplex PCR. Each CDR3 protein is one row after TCRdb ran MiXCR on the multiplex PCR reads. Among just over 600,000 distinct CDR3 sequences listed, about 20% were seen once. The sample consisted of peripheral blood. The receptors here all came from a woman aged 18-30 years with stable Graves' hyperthyroidism. Some clones in this sample may be carry-over from other donors' samples.

This clonotype was found many times. The V call is TRBV6-2 or TRBV6-3, the J call TRBJ2-4, with D unclear. The CDR3 consists of 15 residues. Looked up from germline, CDR1 is MNHEY and CDR2 is SVGEGT. Trimming removed 2 bases at V and 0 bases at J, with 8 bases between. The CDR3 region is CASSYTRLAKNIQYF. The CDR3 nucleotides read TGTGCCAGCAGTTACACCCGACTAGCCAAAAACATTCAGTACTTC.

A remark on this clonotype: A read error may produce the germline difference seen at one junction end. The genes are TRBV11-1 and TRBJ2-4; D is ambiguous. The germline V gene encodes CDR1 SGHAT and CDR2 FQDESV (reference sequence). The CDR3 runs 15 residues. CDR3 DNA: TGTGCCAGCAGCCAGCTCAGAACAGCCAAAAACATTAAGTACTTC. It specifies CASSQLRTAKNIKYF. The whole variable domain, filled in from reference TRBV11-1 and TRBJ2-4, reads EAEVAQSPRYKITEKSQAVAFWCDPISGHATLYWYRQILGQGPELLVQFQDESVVDDSQLPKDRFSAERLKGVDSTLKIQPAELGDSAMYLCASSQLRTAKNIKYFGAGTRLSVL.

The chain carries TRBV12-3 or TRBV12-4 and TRBJ1-6; maybe TRBD1 (5 bases). The CDR3 runs to 16 residues. V lost 6 bases to trimming and J lost 6 bases, with 18 bases between them. The CDR3 bases are TGTGCCAGCAGCCCTCTCAGGAGCGGGGGTAATTCACCCCTCCACTTT. Its translation is CASSPLRSGGNSPLHF.

This clonotype was recorded at least ten times. This chain links TRBV28 with TRBJ2-7; no reliable D call. CDR1 and CDR2 from the germline V gene are MDHEN and SYDVKM. CDR3 length: 15 residues. Trimming took off 5 bases at V and 2 bases at J, with 16 bases between the two ends. CDR3 bases: TGTGCCAGCAGTCCCACCGGTGCGCCGACCTACGAGCAGTACTTC. Protein: CASSPTGAPTYEQYF.

The genes are TRBV15 and TRBJ1-2; D gene unclear. Germline-derived CDR1 and CDR2 are LNHNV and YYDKDF (reference sequence). V lost 1 base to trimming and J lost 8 bases, with 5 bases between them. The CDR3 runs to 11 residues. The CDR3 DNA is TGTGCCACCAGCAGAGGCGGGGGCTACACCTTC. Its protein is CATSRGGGYTF.

Many counts were recorded for this clonotype. The rearrangement uses TRBV7-2 and TRBJ2-2; 7 bases align to TRBD1. After removal of 5 bases from V and 2 bases from J, the junction contained 5 bases not matched to a gene. Germline V gene sequence: CDR1 SGHTA, CDR2 FQGNSA. CDR3 length: 15 amino acids. The CDR3 DNA is TGTGCCAGCAGCAAGGGACAGCACAACACCGGGGAGCTGTTTTTT. This codes for CASSKGQHNTGELFF.

This chain joins TRBV2 and TRBJ2-7; maybe TRBD1 (5 bases). This CDR3 comprises 13 residues. Germline CDR1 SNHLY, CDR2 FYNNEI. The germline V and J ends were trimmed by 4 bases and 2 bases, with 9 bases remaining between them. The CDR3 DNA sequence: TGTGCCAGCAGTGTCGACAGACCCTACGAGCAGTACTTC. Residues: CASSVDRPYEQYF.

This chain uses TRBV10-3 with TRBJ1-2; D gene ambiguous. The CDR3 has 14 residues. V gave up 10 bases and J gave up 8 bases, with 23 bases separating them. The germline V gene has CDR1 ENHRY and CDR2 SYGVKD. In DNA form, the CDR3 reads TGTGCCACTAACCCGGACGGCATTGGGGAGGGCTACACCTTC. It codes for CATNPDGIGEGYTF.

In regard to this clonotype: A junction end diverges from the germline sequence, so it may reflect a read error. The chain combines TRBV30 with TRBJ2-7; D is possibly TRBD1 or TRBD2 (5 bases each). CDR1 GTSNPN and CDR2 SVGIG come from the germline V gene (reference sequence). This CDR3 is 11 amino acids long. The CDR3 loop is CAWTGTDEQCF. The CDR3 DNA reads as TGTGCCTGGACGGGGACCGACGAGCAGTGCTTC.

V gene TRBV18 combines with J gene TRBJ1-2; 10 nucleotides agree with TRBD1. V trimming: 8 bases; J trimming: 8 bases; junction bases outside the gene matches: 11. Germline assignment: CDR1 KGHSH and CDR2 LQKENI. There are 14 residues in the CDR3. CDR3 loop: CASNQRTGGSGYTF. The CDR3 nucleotides read TGTGCCAGCAACCAGCGGACAGGGGGTTCGGGCTACACCTTC.

The chain employs TRBV29-1 and TRBJ2-7; 8 bases agree with TRBD1. Losses at the gene ends were 2 bases for V and 7 bases for J; bases not matched to a gene: 7. Germline V CDR1 and CDR2: SQVTM, ANQGSEA. This CDR3 spans 13 amino acids. The CDR3: CSVETGQDYEQYF. The CDR3 DNA follows: TGCAGCGTTGAAACGGGACAGGACTATGAGCAGTACTTC.

This clonotype was recorded at least ten times. The chain employs TRBV30 and TRBJ1-1; D uncertain. This CDR3 has 12 residues. Germline V gene lookup returns CDR1 GTSNPN and CDR2 SVGIG (reference sequence). With 1 base removed from V and 1 base from J, the gap between germline ends came to 4 bases. The CDR3 loop reads CAWSGWNTEAFF. In DNA form, the CDR3 reads TGTGCCTGGAGTGGGTGGAACACTGAAGCTTTCTTT.

This clonotype was counted at least ten times. V is TRBV7-2 and J is TRBJ2-7, with 12 positions matching TRBD2. The CDR3 has 20 amino acids. V lost 4 bases and J lost 2; bases outside the gene matches: 18. Looked up from germline, CDR1 is SGHTA and CDR2 is FQGNSA. The CDR3 spells CASSYLTSGSHKRGPYEQYF. The DNA for the CDR3 is TGTGCCAGCAGCTACTTGACTAGCGGGAGTCATAAGAGGGGTCCCTACGAGCAGTACTTC.

This clonotype has at least ten counts. The chain links TRBV29-1 to TRBJ2-7, with TRBD1 matching over 7 bases. The V segment lost 3 bases and the J segment 5 bases; nucleotides outside the gene matches: 7. The CDR3 length is 13 residues. Germline V gives CDR1 SQVTM, CDR2 ANQGSEA. The chain's CDR3 is CSVDLAGGNEQYF. The CDR3 nucleotides read TGCAGCGTTGATCTGGCAGGGGGAAACGAGCAGTACTTC.

Regarding this clonotype: The junction departs from germline at one end; a sequencing error may be responsible. This sequence joins TRBV11-1 and TRBJ1-1, with 7 bases matching TRBD1. Looked up from germline, CDR1 is SGHAT and CDR2 is FQDESV (reference sequence). The CDR3 sequence is 15 residues long. The CDR3 DNA sequence: TGTGCCAGCAGCCCACAGATCGGAGGGGGCACTAAAGCTTTCTTT. Translation: CASSPQIGGGTKAFF.

The chain combines TRBV7-9 with TRBJ2-7; no firm D call. This CDR3 contains 13 residues. Germline V gene data show CDR1 as SEHNR and CDR2 as FQNEAQ (reference sequence). V was pared by 0 bases and J by 4 bases, with 7 bases between. Here the CDR3 DNA reads TGTGCCAGCAGCTTAGCGACCGATTACGAGCAGTACTTC. Translated: CASSLATDYEQYF.

This clonotype was seen at least ten times. The rearrangement links TRBV28 to TRBJ1-6; possibly TRBD1 for D (6 bases). CDR3 length equals 14 residues. Trimming removed 6 bases from V and 10 bases from J, with 16 bases in between. Germline V CDR1 and CDR2: MDHEN, SYDVKM. The CDR3 is CASRKGGQGSPLHF. The CDR3 nucleotides read TGTGCCAGCAGGAAAGGGGGTCAAGGGTCACCCCTCCACTTT. Complete variable domain (other parts from reference TRBV28 and TRBJ1-6): DVKVTQSSRYLVKRTGEKVFLECVQDMDHENMFWYRQDPGLGLRLIYFSYDVKMKEKGDIPEGYSVSREKKERFSLILESASTNQTSMYLCASRKGGQGSPLHFGNGTRLTVT.

This clonotype has only a few counts. The chain has TRBV4-1 and TRBJ2-7; TRBD2 matches 7 bases. Trimming removed 4 bases from V and 5 bases from J; junction bases left unmatched: 11. The CDR3 loop spans 15 amino acids. Germline V gene sequence: CDR1 MGHRA, CDR2 YSYEKL. The CDR3, as DNA: TGCGCCAGCAGCCTAGATTGGAGCGGGGTTGACGAGCAGTACTTC. Translation: CASSLDWSGVDEQYF.

This clonotype came up many times. The chain carries TRBV28 and TRBJ1-2, with D possibly TRBD1 on 5 matching bases. CDR3 length: 14 amino acids. CDR1 is MDHEN, CDR2 SYDVKM, per germline. V was clipped by 6 bases and J by 6 bases, with 17 bases between them. The CDR3: CASRPVTGGNGYTF. The CDR3 DNA is TGTGCCAGCAGACCAGTGACCGGGGGTAATGGCTACACCTTC.

This clonotype was seen repeatedly, ten times or more. This chain links TRBV12-3 or TRBV12-4 with TRBJ1-5, with D hard to call. The ends were cut back, 3 bases at V and 11 bases at J, with 11 bases in the middle. This CDR3 region has 12 residues. The CDR3 bases are TGTGCCAGCAGTTTTGGTATGGGATCCCAGCATTTT. This translates into CASSFGMGSQHF.

The sample holds many counts of this clonotype. The genes are TRBV27 and TRBJ1-2, with D possibly TRBD1 on 6 matching bases. The ends were cut back, 5 bases at V and 3 bases at J, with 19 bases in the middle. Germline-derived CDR1 and CDR2 are MNHEY and SMNVEV (reference sequence). CDR3 length: 16 residues. CDR3 amino acids: CASSHEGGGYHYGYTF. CDR3 bases: TGTGCCAGCAGTCATGAGGGGGGGGGCTATCACTATGGCTACACCTTC.

The table lists this clonotype with a few counts. The chain employs TRBV12-3 or TRBV12-4 and TRBJ1-3; perhaps TRBD1 as D (5 bases). This CDR3 has 18 residues. V lost 8 bases and J lost 4, with 27 bases in between. As DNA, the CDR3 is TGTGCCAGCGCTTCGCTGGGGGACTGGGCGAACTTCGGAAACACCATATATTTT. This translates into CASASLGDWANFGNTIYF.

With regard to this clonotype: A junction boundary mismatches the germline segment, possibly from a read error. The genes are TRBV28 and TRBJ2-7; perhaps D is TRBD1 or TRBD2 (5 bases each). This CDR3 is built from 16 residues. The V gene's germline CDR1 is MDHEN and CDR2 SYDVKM. CDR3 loop: CASIPNASVGEREQWF. The DNA for the CDR3 is TGTGCCAGCATCCCCAATGCGAGCGTGGGGGAGAGGGAGCAGTGGTTC.

This chain connects TRBV6-1 to TRBJ1-1; D gene ambiguous. V was clipped by 6 bases and J by 5 bases, with 13 bases between them. CDR1 is MNHNS and CDR2 is SASEGT in the germline V gene. This CDR3 contains 13 residues. CDR3: CASRQQLPTEAFF. The CDR3 region has the DNA TGTGCCAGCAGGCAACAACTCCCTACTGAAGCTTTCTTT.